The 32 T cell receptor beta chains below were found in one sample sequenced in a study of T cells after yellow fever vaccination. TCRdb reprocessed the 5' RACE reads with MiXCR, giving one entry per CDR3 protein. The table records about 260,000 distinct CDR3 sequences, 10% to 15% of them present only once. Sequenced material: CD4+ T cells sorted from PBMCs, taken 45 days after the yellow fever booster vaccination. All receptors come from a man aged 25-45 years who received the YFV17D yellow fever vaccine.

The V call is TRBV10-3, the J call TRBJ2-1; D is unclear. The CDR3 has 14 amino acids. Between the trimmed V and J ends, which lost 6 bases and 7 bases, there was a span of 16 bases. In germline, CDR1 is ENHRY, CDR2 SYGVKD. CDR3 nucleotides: TGTGCCATCAGCCCCCCAAATTCCGGTAATGAGCAGTTCTTC. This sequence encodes CAISPPNSGNEQFF.

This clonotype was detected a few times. CDR3 DNA: TGTGCCAGCAGCGCTAGTCAGGGCAATCAGCCCCAGCATTTT. This translates into CASSASQGNQPQHF. The V and J genes are TRBV7-2 and TRBJ1-5; no reliable D call. The V end lost 5 bases, the J end lost 2 bases, and 10 bases lay between the germline ends. This CDR3 region has 14 residues. Germline assignment: CDR1 SGHTA and CDR2 FQGNSA.

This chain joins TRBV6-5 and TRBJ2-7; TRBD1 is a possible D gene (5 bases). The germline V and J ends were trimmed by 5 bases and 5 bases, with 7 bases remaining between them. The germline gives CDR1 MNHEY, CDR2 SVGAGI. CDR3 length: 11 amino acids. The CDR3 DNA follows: TGTGCCAGCAGTCAGGGTGACGAGCAGTACTTC. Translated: CASSQGDEQYF.

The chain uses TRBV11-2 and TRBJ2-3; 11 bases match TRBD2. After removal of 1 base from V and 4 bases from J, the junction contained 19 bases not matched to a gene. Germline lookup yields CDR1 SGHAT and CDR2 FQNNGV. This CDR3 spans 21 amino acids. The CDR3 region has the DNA TGTGCCAGCAGCTTAGTGGCGTTTGGTAGCGGGAGGGCCAGTGGCGCAGATACGCAGTATTTT. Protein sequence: CASSLVAFGSGRASGADTQYF.

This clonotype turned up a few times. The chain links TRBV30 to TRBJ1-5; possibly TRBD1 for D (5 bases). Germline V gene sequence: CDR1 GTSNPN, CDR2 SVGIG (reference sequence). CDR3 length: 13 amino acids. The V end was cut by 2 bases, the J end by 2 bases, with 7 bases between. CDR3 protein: CAWSLQGNQPQHF. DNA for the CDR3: TGTGCCTGGAGTTTACAGGGCAATCAGCCCCAGCATTTT.

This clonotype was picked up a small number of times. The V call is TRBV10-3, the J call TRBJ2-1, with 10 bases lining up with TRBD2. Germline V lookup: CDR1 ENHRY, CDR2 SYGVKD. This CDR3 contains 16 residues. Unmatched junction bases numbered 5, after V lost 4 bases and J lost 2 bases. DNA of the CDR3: TGTGCCATCAGTGGACTAGCGGGTAATACCTACAATGAGCAGTTCTTC. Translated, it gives CAISGLAGNTYNEQFF.

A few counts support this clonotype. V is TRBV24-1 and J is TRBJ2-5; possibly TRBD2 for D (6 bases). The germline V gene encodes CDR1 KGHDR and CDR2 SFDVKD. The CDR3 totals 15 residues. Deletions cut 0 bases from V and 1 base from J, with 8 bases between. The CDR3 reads CATSDLTSTQETQYF. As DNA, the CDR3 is TGTGCCACCAGTGATTTGACTAGCACCCAAGAGACCCAGTACTTC.

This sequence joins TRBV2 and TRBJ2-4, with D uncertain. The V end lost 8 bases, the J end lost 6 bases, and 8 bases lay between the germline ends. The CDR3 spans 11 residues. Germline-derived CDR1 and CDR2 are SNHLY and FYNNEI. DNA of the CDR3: TGTGCCAGCTTAGCTAGAAACATTCAGTACTTC. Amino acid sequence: CASLARNIQYF.

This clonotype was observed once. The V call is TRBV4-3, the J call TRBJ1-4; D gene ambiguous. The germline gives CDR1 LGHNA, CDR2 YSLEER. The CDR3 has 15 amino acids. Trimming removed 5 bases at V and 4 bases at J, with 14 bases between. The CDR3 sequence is CASSTQSALNEKLFF. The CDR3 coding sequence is TGCGCCAGCAGCACGCAGTCGGCGCTTAATGAAAAACTGTTTTTT.

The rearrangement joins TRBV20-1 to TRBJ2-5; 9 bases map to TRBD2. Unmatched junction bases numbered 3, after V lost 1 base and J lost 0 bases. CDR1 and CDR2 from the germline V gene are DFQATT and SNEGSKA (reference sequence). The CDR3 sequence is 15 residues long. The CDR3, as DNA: TGCAGTGCTAGAGGACTAGCGGAAGACCAAGAGACCCAGTACTTC. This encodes CSARGLAEDQETQYF.

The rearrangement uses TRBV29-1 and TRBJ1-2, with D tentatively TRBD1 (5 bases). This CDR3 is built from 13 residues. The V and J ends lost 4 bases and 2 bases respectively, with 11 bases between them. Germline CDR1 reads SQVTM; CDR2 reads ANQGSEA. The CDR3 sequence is CSVGVDTNYGYTF. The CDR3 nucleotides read TGCAGCGTTGGGGTGGACACCAACTATGGCTACACCTTC.

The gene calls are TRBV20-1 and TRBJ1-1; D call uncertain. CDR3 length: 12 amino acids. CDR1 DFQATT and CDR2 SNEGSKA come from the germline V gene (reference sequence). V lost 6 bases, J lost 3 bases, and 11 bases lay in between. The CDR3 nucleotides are TGCAGTGCCGCCGGTACCTACACTGAAGCTTTCTTT. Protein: CSAAGTYTEAFF.

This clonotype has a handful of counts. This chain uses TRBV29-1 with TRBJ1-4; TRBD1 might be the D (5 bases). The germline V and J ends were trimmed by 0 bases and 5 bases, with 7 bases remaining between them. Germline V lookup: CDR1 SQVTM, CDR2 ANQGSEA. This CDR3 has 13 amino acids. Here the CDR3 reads CSVEDGQNEKLFF. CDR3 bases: TGCAGCGTTGAAGATGGACAAAATGAAAAACTGTTTTTT.

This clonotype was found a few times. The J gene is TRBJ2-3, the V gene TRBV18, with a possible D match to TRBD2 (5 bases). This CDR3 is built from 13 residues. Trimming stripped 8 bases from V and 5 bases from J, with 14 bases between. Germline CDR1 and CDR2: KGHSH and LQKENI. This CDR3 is CASAGGAGDTQYF. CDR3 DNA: TGTGCCAGCGCGGGTGGCGCTGGAGATACGCAGTATTTT. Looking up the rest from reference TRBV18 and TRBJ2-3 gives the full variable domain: NAGVMQNPRHLVRRRGQEARLRCSPMKGHSHVYWYRQLPEEGLKFMVYLQKENIIDESGMPKERFSAEFPKEGPSILRIQQVVRGDSAAYFCASAGGAGDTQYFGPGTRLTVL.

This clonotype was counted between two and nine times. CDR3 nucleotide sequence: TGTGCCAGCAGCTTAGAGGTCAGGGGTATGCTGTTTTTT. Translating gives CASSLEVRGMLFF. This chain joins TRBV7-2 and TRBJ2-2, with D possibly matching TRBD1 (6 bases). The V and J ends lost 1 base and 13 bases respectively, with 13 bases between them. From germline, CDR1 is SGHTA and CDR2 FQGNSA. The CDR3 extends over 13 amino acids.

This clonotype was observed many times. CDR3: CASASGRQFF. The CDR3 DNA sequence: TGTGCCAGCGCGAGCGGGAGGCAGTTCTTC. The chain combines TRBV12-3 or TRBV12-4 with TRBJ2-1; 8 bases map to TRBD2. The CDR3 consists of 10 residues. Trimming took 8 bases from V and 12 from J; bases not matched to a gene: 3.

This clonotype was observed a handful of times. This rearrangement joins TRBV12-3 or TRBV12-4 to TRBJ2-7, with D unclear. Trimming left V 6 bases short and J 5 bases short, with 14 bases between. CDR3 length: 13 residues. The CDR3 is CASSPGRPHEQYF. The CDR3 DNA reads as TGTGCCAGCAGCCCCGGCCGCCCGCACGAGCAGTACTTC.

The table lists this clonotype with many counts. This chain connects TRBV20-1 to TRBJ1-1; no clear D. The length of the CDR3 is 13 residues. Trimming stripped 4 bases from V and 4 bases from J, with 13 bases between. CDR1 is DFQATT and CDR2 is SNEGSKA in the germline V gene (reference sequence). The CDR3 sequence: CSATDGSPTEAFF. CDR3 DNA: TGCAGTGCTACGGACGGATCCCCCACTGAAGCTTTCTTT.

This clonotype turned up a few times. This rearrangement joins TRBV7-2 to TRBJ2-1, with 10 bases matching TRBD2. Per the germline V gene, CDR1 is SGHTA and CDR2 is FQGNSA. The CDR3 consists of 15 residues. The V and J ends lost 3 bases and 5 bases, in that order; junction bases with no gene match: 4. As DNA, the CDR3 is TGTGCCAGCAGCTTCCTAGCGGGAGTTGACAATGAGCAGTTCTTC. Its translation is CASSFLAGVDNEQFF. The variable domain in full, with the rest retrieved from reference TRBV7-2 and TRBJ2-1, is GAGVSQSPSNKVTEKGKDVELRCDPISGHTALYWYRQSLGQGLEFLIYFQGNSAPDKSGLPSDRFSAERTGGSVSTLTIQRTQQEDSAVYLCASSFLAGVDNEQFFGPGTRLTVL.

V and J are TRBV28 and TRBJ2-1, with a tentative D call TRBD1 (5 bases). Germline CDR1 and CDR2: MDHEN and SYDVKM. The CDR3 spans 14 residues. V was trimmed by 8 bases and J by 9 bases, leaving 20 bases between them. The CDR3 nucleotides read TGTGCCAGCGTACCCCCCCAGGGCTACGCTGAGCAGTTCTTC. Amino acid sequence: CASVPPQGYAEQFF.

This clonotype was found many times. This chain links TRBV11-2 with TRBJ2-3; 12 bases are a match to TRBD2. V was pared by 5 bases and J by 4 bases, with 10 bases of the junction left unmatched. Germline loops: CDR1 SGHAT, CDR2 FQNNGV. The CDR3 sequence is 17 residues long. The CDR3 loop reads CASSPWTSGIGPDTQYF. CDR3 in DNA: TGTGCCAGCAGCCCCTGGACTAGCGGGATCGGTCCAGATACGCAGTATTTT. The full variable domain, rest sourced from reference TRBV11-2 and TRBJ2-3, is EAGVAQSPRYKIIEKRQSVAFWCNPISGHATLYWYQQILGQGPKLLIQFQNNGVVDDSQLPKDRFSAERLKGVDSTLKIQPAKLEDSAVYLCASSPWTSGIGPDTQYFGPGTRLTVL.

CDR3 in DNA: TGCAGTGCTAGCAGGAGGGACGAGCAGTACTTC. This codes for CSASRRDEQYF. This chain connects TRBV20-1 to TRBJ2-7; tentatively, D is TRBD2 (6 bases). CDR1 and CDR2 (germline): DFQATT, SNEGSKA (reference sequence). V gave up 3 bases and J gave up 5 bases, with 8 bases separating them. The CDR3 is 11 residues long.

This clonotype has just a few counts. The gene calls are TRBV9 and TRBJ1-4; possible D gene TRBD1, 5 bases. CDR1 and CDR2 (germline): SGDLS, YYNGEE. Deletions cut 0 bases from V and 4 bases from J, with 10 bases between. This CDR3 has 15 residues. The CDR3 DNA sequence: TGTGCCAGCAGCGTAGCCGGGACGGTTAATGAAAAACTGTTTTTT. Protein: CASSVAGTVNEKLFF.

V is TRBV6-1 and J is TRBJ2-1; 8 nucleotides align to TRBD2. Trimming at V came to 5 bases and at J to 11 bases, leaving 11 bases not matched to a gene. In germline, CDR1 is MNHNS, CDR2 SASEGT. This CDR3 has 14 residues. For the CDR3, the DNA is TGTGCCAGCAGTCGAGGACTAGCCCAATTGAAGCAGTTCTTC. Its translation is CASSRGLAQLKQFF.

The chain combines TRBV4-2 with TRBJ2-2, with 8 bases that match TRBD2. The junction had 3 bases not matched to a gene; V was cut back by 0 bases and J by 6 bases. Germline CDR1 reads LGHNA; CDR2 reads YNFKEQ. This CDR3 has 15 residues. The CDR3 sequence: CASSQEAGAAGELFF. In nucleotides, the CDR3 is TGTGCCAGCAGCCAAGAAGCGGGAGCTGCCGGGGAGCTGTTTTTT.

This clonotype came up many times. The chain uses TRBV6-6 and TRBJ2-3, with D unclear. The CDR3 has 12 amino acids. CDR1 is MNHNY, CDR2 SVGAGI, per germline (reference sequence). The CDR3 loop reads CASGHSTDTQYF. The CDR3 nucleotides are TGTGCTAGTGGGCACTCCACAGATACGCAGTATTTT.

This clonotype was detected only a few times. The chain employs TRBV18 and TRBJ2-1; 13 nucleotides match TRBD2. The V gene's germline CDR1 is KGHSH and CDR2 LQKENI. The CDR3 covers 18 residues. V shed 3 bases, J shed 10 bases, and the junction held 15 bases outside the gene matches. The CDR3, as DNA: TGTGCCAGCTCACCCACTCGCCCCTTACTAGCGGGAGGGCTCGAGCAGTTCTTC. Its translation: CASSPTRPLLAGGLEQFF.

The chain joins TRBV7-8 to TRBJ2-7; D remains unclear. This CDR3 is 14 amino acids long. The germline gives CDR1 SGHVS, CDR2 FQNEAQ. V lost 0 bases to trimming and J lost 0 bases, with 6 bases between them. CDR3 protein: CASSLAWSSYEQYF. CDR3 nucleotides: TGTGCCAGCAGCTTAGCCTGGAGCTCCTACGAGCAGTACTTC.

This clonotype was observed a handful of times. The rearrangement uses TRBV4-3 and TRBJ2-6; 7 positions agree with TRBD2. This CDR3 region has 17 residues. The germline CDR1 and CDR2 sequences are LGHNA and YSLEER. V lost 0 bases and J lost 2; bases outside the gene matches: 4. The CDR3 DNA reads TGCGCCAGCAGCCAAGATTTGGGGGGGACTGGGGCCAACGTCCTGACTTTC. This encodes CASSQDLGGTGANVLTF.

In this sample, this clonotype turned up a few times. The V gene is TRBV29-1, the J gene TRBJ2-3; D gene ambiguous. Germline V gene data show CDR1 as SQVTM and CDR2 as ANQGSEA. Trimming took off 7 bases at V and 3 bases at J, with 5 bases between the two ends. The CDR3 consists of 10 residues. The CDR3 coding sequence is TGCAGCGGGGAAACAGATACGCAGTATTTT. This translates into CSGETDTQYF.

The CDR3 loop reads CSAHRGGRDIQYF. The CDR3 nucleotides read TGCAGTGCTCATCGGGGAGGTCGCGACATTCAGTACTTC. The chain uses TRBV20-1 and TRBJ2-4; D may be TRBD2 (6 bases). Germline V gene data show CDR1 as DFQATT and CDR2 as SNEGSKA (reference sequence). V was cut by 5 bases and J by 8 bases, with 16 bases left in between. The CDR3 is made up of 13 amino acids.

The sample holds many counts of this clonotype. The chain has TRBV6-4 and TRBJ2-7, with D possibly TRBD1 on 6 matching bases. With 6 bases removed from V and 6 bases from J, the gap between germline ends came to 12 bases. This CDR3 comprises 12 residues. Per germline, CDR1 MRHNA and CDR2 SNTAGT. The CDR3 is CASSLRRGEQYF. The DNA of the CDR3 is TGTGCCAGCAGCCTCCGCAGGGGCGAGCAGTACTTC.